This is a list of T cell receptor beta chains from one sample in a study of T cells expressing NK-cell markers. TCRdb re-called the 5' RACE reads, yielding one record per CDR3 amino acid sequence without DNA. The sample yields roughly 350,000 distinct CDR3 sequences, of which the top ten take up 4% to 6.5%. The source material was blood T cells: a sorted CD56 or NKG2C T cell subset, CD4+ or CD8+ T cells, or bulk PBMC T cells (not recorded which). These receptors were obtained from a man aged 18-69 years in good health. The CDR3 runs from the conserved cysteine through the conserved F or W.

CDR3aa: CASSTQGSGQPQHF
j_gene: TRBJ1-5
v_gene: TRBV18

CDR3aa: CASSRLPGGRSYEQYF
j_gene: TRBJ2-7
v_gene: TRBV7-8

CDR3aa: CASSQGTARSYNEQFF
j_gene: TRBJ2-1
v_gene: TRBV14

CDR3aa: CASSLSRLAGGRRDTQYF
j_gene: TRBJ2-3
v_gene: TRBV12-3/TRBV12-4

CDR3aa: CAISSKTDTLSYNEQFF
j_gene: TRBJ2-1
v_gene: TRBV10-3

CDR3aa: CASSLAGHGASYEQYF
j_gene: TRBJ2-7
v_gene: TRBV7-8

CDR3aa: CASSLADTQYF
j_gene: TRBJ2-3
v_gene: TRBV5-1

CDR3aa: CASSQNPNPGDTQYF
j_gene: TRBJ2-3
v_gene: TRBV11-2

CDR3aa: CASSTQLASSYNEQFF
j_gene: TRBJ2-1
v_gene: TRBV9

CDR3aa: CASSPRGKGATGELFF
j_gene: TRBJ2-2
v_gene: TRBV14

CDR3aa: CARGPNRSTDTQYF
j_gene: TRBJ2-3
v_gene: TRBV21-1

CDR3aa: CASSLKPLTSSGGADTQYF
j_gene: TRBJ2-3
v_gene: TRBV5-1

CDR3aa: CASSPWASGDEQFF
j_gene: TRBJ2-1
v_gene: TRBV19

CDR3aa: CSARAHPGVSNTGELFF
j_gene: TRBJ2-2
v_gene: TRBV20-1

CDR3aa: CASSSPDKMNTEAFF
j_gene: TRBJ1-1
v_gene: TRBV12-3/TRBV12-4

CDR3aa: CASWLARDDNEQFF
j_gene: TRBJ2-1
v_gene: TRBV5-8

CDR3aa: CASGENRIREQYF
j_gene: TRBJ2-7
v_gene: TRBV12-3/TRBV12-4

CDR3aa: CACDSANQPQHF
j_gene: TRBJ1-5
v_gene: TRBV30